The next 4 T cell receptor beta chains were all read from a single sample in a study of blood T cell repertoires in COVID-19. The protocol was immunoSEQ multiplex PCR, while the TCRdb copy is restricted to in-frame clones and leaves out a portion. Of about 260,000 clones listed, 85% are singletons. The specimen sequenced was peripheral blood. These receptor sequences come from a human donor in a cohort sampled during active COVID-19.

V is TRBV19 and J is TRBJ1-1; possibly TRBD1 for D (6 bases). Looked up from germline, CDR1 is LNHDA and CDR2 is SQIVND (reference sequence). Trimming removed 10 bases from V and 3 bases from J, with 15 bases in between. CDR3 length: 13 residues. The CDR3 loop reads CATLGADDTEAFF. The CDR3 coding sequence is TGTGCCACCTTGGGGGCGGACGACACTGAAGCTTTCTTT.

The J gene is TRBJ2-5, the V gene TRBV15, with 9 nucleotides matching TRBD2. Germline CDR1 and CDR2: LNHNV and YYDKDF (reference sequence). This CDR3 contains 16 residues. V lost 1 base and J lost 2; bases outside the gene matches: 5. The DNA for the CDR3 is TGTGCCACCAGCAGAGCGACTAGCGGATTACAAGAGACCCAGTACTTC. This gives the protein CATSRATSGLQETQYF.

This clone has only one observation. The V call is TRBV9, the J call TRBJ2-1; 12 bases align to TRBD1. Germline V gene lookup returns CDR1 SGDLS and CDR2 YYNGEE. This CDR3 comprises 16 residues. V shed 4 bases and J 10 bases; nucleotides not matched to a gene: 12. This CDR3 reads CASSTRGDRGRGEQFF. The CDR3 coding sequence is TGTGCCAGCAGCACCAGGGGGGACAGGGGGCGCGGGGAGCAGTTCTTC.

This chain links TRBV13 with TRBJ2-7; 8 bases match TRBD2. Germline V lookup: CDR1 PRHDT, CDR2 FYEKMQ (reference sequence). V lost 5 bases and J lost 0; bases outside the gene matches: 15. The CDR3 sequence is 18 residues long. The CDR3 sequence is CASSQISSGSDISYEQYF. DNA for the CDR3: TGTGCCAGCAGCCAAATCAGCAGCGGGAGTGACATCTCCTACGAGCAGTACTTC. The full variable domain, with the rest looked up from reference TRBV13 and TRBJ2-7, is AAGVIQSPRHLIKEKRETATLKCYPIPRHDTVYWYQQGPGQDPQFLISFYEKMQSDKGSIPDRFSAQQFSDYHSELNMSSLELGDSALYFCASSQISSGSDISYEQYFGPGTRLTVT.